Each of the 9 T cell receptor beta chains below was sequenced from the same sample in a study of siplizumab effects on memory and regulatory T cells. The assay was immunoSEQ multiplex PCR, and TCRdb's table has in-frame clones only and misses some. The data hold about 120,000 clones, with roughly 94% observed a single time. The sample was non-Treg CD4+ T cells sorted from blood. These receptors were collected from a human donor in good health.

The DNA of the CDR3 is TGTGCCATCCGTGGACTCGGGTTTTCCCCAGATACGCAGTATTTT. Its protein is CAIRGLGFSPDTQYF. The chain is built from TRBV10-3 and TRBJ2-3; possible D gene TRBD2, 5 bases. Trimming stripped 8 bases from V and 4 bases from J, with 19 bases between. Looked up from germline, CDR1 is ENHRY and CDR2 is SYGVKD. The CDR3 has 15 amino acids.

The chain employs TRBV15 and TRBJ1-4; D uncertain. Looked up from germline, CDR1 is LNHNV and CDR2 is YYDKDF (reference sequence). This CDR3 spans 16 amino acids. Trimming pared 0 bases from V and 2 bases from J, leaving 10 bases between. The CDR3 bases are TGTGCCACCAGCAGAGAGAGACCGGGGACTAATGAAAAACTGTTTTTT. Its protein product is CATSRERPGTNEKLFF.

V usage is TRBV4-1 and J usage is TRBJ1-1; D gene unclear. The CDR3 is 15 amino acids. Germline CDR1 MGHRA, CDR2 YSYEKL. The V and J ends lost 2 bases and 13 bases respectively, with 23 bases between them. In nucleotides, the CDR3 is TGCGCCAGCAGCCAATTCTCTGGCGGCACCGCTGATGGTTTCTTT. Its translation: CASSQFSGGTADGFF.

The chain links TRBV5-5 to TRBJ1-5; the D is unclear. The CDR3 is made up of 15 amino acids. Germline V gene lookup returns CDR1 SGHKS and CDR2 YYEKEE (reference sequence). Trimming took off 1 base at V and 2 bases at J, with 10 bases between the two ends. CDR3 bases: TGTGCCAGCAGCTTGTACGACGGCCGCAATCAGCCCCAGCATTTT. Residues: CASSLYDGRNQPQHF.

The DNA of the CDR3 is TGTGCCAGCAGTGCTCCCGGGACAGGGGGGTCCGAGCAGTACTTC. It yields the protein CASSAPGTGGSEQYF. The rearrangement joins TRBV25-1 to TRBJ2-7, with 11 bases that match TRBD1. V gave up 4 bases and J gave up 6 bases; unmatched junction bases: 8. CDR3 length: 15 residues. Germline-derived CDR1 and CDR2 are MGHDK and SYGVNS.

The chain recombines TRBV15 with TRBJ2-3; no clear D gene. The CDR3 length is 15 residues. Germline CDR1 reads LNHNV; CDR2 reads YYDKDF (reference sequence). V was cut by 1 base and J by 1 base, with 9 bases left in between. CDR3 in DNA: TGTGCCACCAGCAGAGTGGAGTGGCGCACAGATACGCAGTATTTT. Encoded protein: CATSRVEWRTDTQYF.

This clone was recorded a few times. This chain links TRBV7-8 with TRBJ1-2, with a weak D call TRBD1 (5 bases). The CDR3 length is 14 residues. Trimming took 1 base from V and 2 from J, leaving 8 bases between them. CDR1 and CDR2 (germline): SGHVS, FQNEAQ. This CDR3 is CASSLDRTNYGYTF. In DNA, the CDR3 is TGTGCCAGCAGCTTAGACAGGACAAACTATGGCTACACCTTC.

This rearrangement joins TRBV18 to TRBJ2-7, with no clear D. V dropped 4 bases and J dropped 5 bases, with 12 bases sitting between them. CDR1 is KGHSH and CDR2 is LQKENI in the germline V gene. CDR3 length: 13 amino acids. In nucleotides, the CDR3 is TGTGCCAGCTCACTTGGATGGGGAAACGAGCAGTACTTC. This sequence encodes CASSLGWGNEQYF.

V is TRBV5-1 and J is TRBJ2-7, with 11 bases lining up with TRBD2. V lost 3 bases to trimming and J lost 12 bases; unmatched junction nucleotides: 14. The CDR3 is made up of 15 amino acids. Germline CDR1 and CDR2: SGHRS and YFSETQ. The DNA for the CDR3 is TGCGCCAGCAGCTCGGGGGGACTAGCGGATAAACTTCTGTACTTC. Protein: CASSSGGLADKLLYF.